These T cell receptor beta chains were read from a single sample in a study of CD8 T cells in Susac syndrome. TCRdb processed the immunoSEQ multiplex PCR reads anew with MiXCR; each CDR3 protein has one entry. The sample gives 70,000 to 75,000 distinct CDR3 sequences, roughly 93% of which show up once; approximately 0.15% is in the top ten. Specimen: CD4+ T cells from PBMCs. Receptors originate from a human donor with Susac syndrome. The CDR3 runs from the conserved cysteine through the conserved F or W. Fields, in order: V gene, D gene, clone size, J gene, CDR3 DNA, CDR3 protein. A D gene is named only where the DNA matches it firmly. Size tells how often a clone was seen (once, few, many) or the class of an expanded clone, and some rows leave it out.

TRBV7-9	NA	NA	TRBJ1-1	TGTGCCAGCAGCCCAGCGTTACTGACAGCGAACACTGAAGCTTTCTTT	CASSPALLTANTEAFF
TRBV18	NA	NA	TRBJ2-6	TGTGCCAGCTCGTCTGTACAGGCTTCTGGGGCCAACGTCCTGACTTTC	CASSSVQASGANVLTF
TRBV5-1	NA	NA	TRBJ1-4	TGCGCCAGCAGCGGGCTAACAGGGAGCGGAAGGGAAAAACTGTTTTTT	CASSGLTGSGREKLFF
TRBV27	NA	NA	TRBJ2-2	TGTGCCAGCAGCCGGACGTTGAACACCGGGGAGCTGTTTTTT	CASSRTLNTGELFF
TRBV4-3	TRBD1	NA	TRBJ1-1	TGCGCCAGCAGCCAGCTAACAGGGGACACTGAAGCTTTCTTT	CASSQLTGDTEAFF
TRBV27	TRBD1	NA	TRBJ1-2	TGTGCCAGCGGACGCCAGGGGGCCTATGGCTACACCTTC	CASGRQGAYGYTF
TRBV15	NA	NA	TRBJ1-5	TGTGCCACCAGCAGAGGGAATCAGCCCCAGCATTTT	CATSRGNQPQHF
TRBV5-4	NA	NA	TRBJ2-7	TGTGCCAGCAGCTCCGAGGTGGTGGGGATATACGAGCAGTACTTC	CASSSEVVGIYEQYF
TRBV7-2	NA	NA	TRBJ2-7	TGTGCCAGCAGCTCCGGGACACTTGGGCAGTACTTC	CASSSGTLGQYF
TRBV7-9	NA	NA	TRBJ2-7	TGTGCCAGCAGCTTAGTTGGGCTTTCCTACGAGCAGTACTTC	CASSLVGLSYEQYF
TRBV6-5	NA	NA	TRBJ2-2	TGTGCCAGCAGTTACTCCGGCGGGGAGCTGTTTTTT	CASSYSGGELFF
TRBV20-1	NA	NA	TRBJ1-2	TGCAGTGCTAGCGACAGCCATGGCTACACCTTC	CSASDSHGYTF
TRBV7-9	TRBD1	once	TRBJ1-5	TGTGCCAGCAGCTTTTCACCACCGGGACAGGGGGATCAGCCCCAGCATTTT	CASSFSPPGQGDQPQHF
TRBV14	NA	NA	TRBJ2-7	TGTGCCAGCAGCCAAGGGTCGAGCCAGCTCTACGAGCAGTACTTC	CASSQGSSQLYEQYF
TRBV6-2/TRBV6-3	TRBD2	NA	TRBJ2-5	TGTGCCAGCAGCGGGGAGGGGCAAGAGACCCAGTACTTC	CASSGEGQETQYF
TRBV7-5	NA	NA	TRBJ2-5	NA	CISVSEARGGGRETQYF
TRBV7-9	NA	NA	TRBJ2-1	TGTGCCAGCAGCTTAGCACTGGGGCAGTACAATGAGCAGTTCTTC	CASSLALGQYNEQFF
TRBV6-2/TRBV6-3	NA	NA	TRBJ2-1	TGTGCCAGCAGTTATAACTACAGGACTTCGGGGCAGTTCTTC	CASSYNYRTSGQFF
TRBV12-3/TRBV12-4	TRBD1	NA	TRBJ2-5	TGTGCCAGCAGTTGGGACAGGGGGGAGACCCAGTACTTC	CASSWDRGETQYF
TRBV25-1	NA	NA	TRBJ2-7	TGTGCCAGCAGTGATAAGTCCCTGGGTGCGTACGAGCAGTACTTC	CASSDKSLGAYEQYF
TRBV5-1	NA	NA	TRBJ2-3	TGCGCCAGCACTTGGGAGAACCAACTGGATACGCAGTATTTT	CASTWENQLDTQYF
TRBV5-4	TRBD1	NA	TRBJ1-6	TGTGCCAGCAGCTTGACAGGGGACGGCAATTCACCCCTCCACTTT	CASSLTGDGNSPLHF
TRBV19	NA	NA	TRBJ1-2	TGTGCCAGTAGTATTTTAGGACAGCCTCCTAACTATGGCTACACCTTC	CASSILGQPPNYGYTF
TRBV7-9	TRBD1	NA	TRBJ2-5	TGTGCCAGCAGCTTCCGGGACAGGAAAGAGACCCAGTACTTC	CASSFRDRKETQYF
TRBV7-2	NA	NA	TRBJ2-6	TGTGCCAGCAGCCCGGACAGCTTGCGCTCTGGGGCCAACGTCCTGACTTTC	CASSPDSLRSGANVLTF
TRBV5-1	NA	few	TRBJ2-7	TGCGCCAGCAGCTTGGATTGGAGCTCCTACGAGCAGTACTTC	CASSLDWSSYEQYF
TRBV6-1	NA	NA	TRBJ2-3	TGTGCCAGCAGTGTGCAGGGATTCCGCACAGATACGCAGTATTTT	CASSVQGFRTDTQYF
TRBV3-1	TRBD1	NA	TRBJ2-7	TGTGCCAGCAGCCAAGAGGCGAGACAGGGGAACGAGCAGTACTTC	CASSQEARQGNEQYF
TRBV6-5	NA	NA	TRBJ1-3	TGTGCCAGCAGTTACGAAGCTGGAAACACCATATATTTT	CASSYEAGNTIYF
TRBV6-5	NA	NA	TRBJ2-2	TGTGCCAGCAGTTACTCGAGTACTGGGGGCACCGGGGAGCTGTTTTTT	CASSYSSTGGTGELFF
TRBV15	NA	NA	TRBJ2-7	TGTGCCACCTCCCAGGAGGCGGTTCCCTACGAGCAGTACTTC	CATSQEAVPYEQYF
TRBV5-1	NA	NA	TRBJ2-6	TGCGCCAGCAGCTTGGATTCGGGGTCTGGGGCCAACGTCCTGACTTTC	CASSLDSGSGANVLTF
TRBV7-2	TRBD1	NA	TRBJ1-1	TGTGCCAGCAGCCCGCGGACAGGGGGGGGGAACACTGAAGCTTTCTTT	CASSPRTGGGNTEAFF
TRBV5-1	NA	NA	TRBJ1-5	TGCGCCAGCAGCCTCTCGATGGATCAGCCCCAGCATTTT	CASSLSMDQPQHF
TRBV3-1	NA	NA	TRBJ2-5	TGTGCCAGCAGCCAAGATGGTAATTGGGAGACCCAGTACTTC	CASSQDGNWETQYF
TRBV6-6	TRBD1	NA	TRBJ2-5	TGTGCCAGCAGTACCCAGGACAGGGTAGGGTCAGAGACCCAGTACTTC	CASSTQDRVGSETQYF
TRBV28	NA	NA	TRBJ1-1	TGTGCCAGCAGAACCTCCCTATCGAACACTGAAGCTTTCTTT	CASRTSLSNTEAFF
TRBV7-2	NA	NA	TRBJ1-1	TGTGCCAGCAGCTTATTCCAGGCTGTTACTGAAGCTTTCTTT	CASSLFQAVTEAFF
TRBV6-6	TRBD1	NA	TRBJ2-3	TGTGCCAGCAGTTACATCCGGACAGGGACAGATACGCAGTATTTT	CASSYIRTGTDTQYF
TRBV5-1	TRBD1	NA	TRBJ1-6	TGCGCCAGCAGCTTGGCCCCGACAGGGCCTAATTCACCCCTCCACTTT	CASSLAPTGPNSPLHF
TRBV28	NA	NA	TRBJ1-1	TGTGCCAGCGGAGATCGGGCCGAAGCTTTCTTT	CASGDRAEAFF
TRBV20-1	NA	NA	TRBJ1-3	TGCAGTGCTAGACCCTCTGGAAACACCATATATTTT	CSARPSGNTIYF